A selection of T cell receptor beta chains follows, all from one sample in a study of blood T cell repertoires in COVID-19. Measured with immunoSEQ multiplex PCR; TCRdb has only the in-frame clones, and not every one. This sample yields 200,000 to 250,000 clones, of which around 80% are seen a single time; less than 20% belongs to the top ten. The sequencing sample was made of peripheral blood. These receptors came from a woman of 80 years or more with active or convalescent COVID-19. The CDR3 runs from the conserved cysteine through the conserved F or W.

v_call: TRBV5-4
j_call: TRBJ1-2
cdr3_aa: CASSGKRQGDHGYTF

v_call: TRBV11-3
j_call: TRBJ2-1
cdr3_aa: CASSIPASWRGGDNEQFF

v_call: TRBV30
j_call: TRBJ1-2
cdr3_aa: CAWSATGRGTFGYTF

v_call: TRBV19
j_call: TRBJ1-1
cdr3_aa: CASSTAGQGRTEAFF

v_call: TRBV19
j_call: TRBJ1-5
cdr3_aa: CASSIANSNQPQHF

v_call: TRBV7-2
j_call: TRBJ2-7
cdr3_aa: CASSLGQGYSYEQYF

v_call: TRBV5-4
j_call: TRBJ2-7
cdr3_aa: CASSLTGYPGQYF

v_call: TRBV6-6
j_call: TRBJ2-1
cdr3_aa: CASRAGTGLFDEQFF

v_call: TRBV18
j_call: TRBJ1-5
cdr3_aa: CASSSGTGGNQPQHF

v_call: TRBV27
j_call: TRBJ1-1
cdr3_aa: CASSRDTGATEAFF

v_call: TRBV4-1
j_call: TRBJ2-3
cdr3_aa: CASSTGLASTDTQYF

v_call: TRBV5-6
j_call: TRBJ2-3
cdr3_aa: CASSLGTGARRDTDTQYF

v_call: TRBV19
j_call: TRBJ1-2
cdr3_aa: CASRTGYQDGYTF

v_call: TRBV28
j_call: TRBJ2-7
cdr3_aa: CASFPTPSSYEQYF

v_call: TRBV7-9
j_call: TRBJ2-1
cdr3_aa: CASSLEGRGSSYNEQFF

v_call: TRBV7-2
j_call: TRBJ2-3
cdr3_aa: CASSLATGTDTQYF

v_call: TRBV5-1
j_call: TRBJ2-5
cdr3_aa: CASSKPELAGGIQETQYF

v_call: TRBV14
j_call: TRBJ1-6
cdr3_aa: CASSQDIRTGALSSYNSPLHF

v_call: TRBV6-2/TRBV6-3
j_call: TRBJ1-5
cdr3_aa: CASSDRLNQPQHF

v_call: TRBV5-8
j_call: TRBJ1-5
cdr3_aa: CASSFGQPQHF

v_call: TRBV18
j_call: TRBJ1-5
cdr3_aa: CASSPLDSNQPQHF

v_call: TRBV27
j_call: TRBJ1-6
cdr3_aa: CASRGSLDSPLHF